What follows are 22 T cell receptor beta chains derived from one specimen sequenced in a study of glioma-infiltrating T cells. Using RNA template, CDR3s of TCR alpha and beta were amplified with iRepertoire arm-PCR. From the multiplex PCR reads, TCRdb called clonotypes with MiXCR, one entry per CDR3 protein. Seen here are approximately 400,000 distinct CDR3 sequences, roughly two fifths observed once, and the top ten hold around 13%. The material sequenced was glioma tissue, nonneoplastic brain tissue, or PBMCs (not recorded which). These receptors all come from a human donor with low-grade glioma or glioblastoma, undergoing nonglioma brain surgery, or in good health (not recorded which).

Comments on this clonotype: A much larger clone differs by one base, so this may be a read error. V is TRBV20-1 and J is TRBJ1-2; 7 bases align to TRBD1. V was clipped by 1 base and J by 7 bases; unmatched bases: 9. This CDR3 contains 14 residues. CDR1 and CDR2 from the germline V gene are DFQATT and SNEGSKA (reference sequence). The CDR3 reads CSARGPRTGCGYTF. The CDR3 DNA sequence: TGCAGTGCTAGAGGCCCCCGGACAGGATGTGGCTACACCTTC.

This clonotype has only a few counts. V usage is TRBV5-1 and J usage is TRBJ2-7; D is ambiguous. Per the germline V gene, CDR1 is SGHRS and CDR2 is YFSETQ. V was shortened by 4 bases and J by 6 bases, with 11 bases between the two germline ends. The CDR3 runs 12 residues. CDR3 DNA sequence: TGCGCCAGCAGCCCCCCTGGGCTCGAGCAGTACTTC. This encodes CASSPPGLEQYF.

With regard to this clonotype: This may arise from a read error, as a much more abundant clone is one base away. This rearrangement joins TRBV27 to TRBJ2-3, with D unresolved. Trimming pared 5 bases from V and 4 bases from J, leaving 16 bases between. CDR3 length: 15 amino acids. Germline V gene data show CDR1 as MNHEY and CDR2 as SMNVEV (reference sequence). CDR3 residues: CASSPIGGVADTQYF. The CDR3 region has the DNA TGTGCCAGCAGTCCTATTGGTGGCGTCGCAGATACGCAGTATTTT.

This clonotype was detected once. A read error may account for a junction end that differs from germline. This chain links TRBV20-1 with TRBJ1-2; D ambiguous. The CDR3 extends over 10 amino acids. Per the germline V gene, CDR1 is DFQATT and CDR2 is SNEGSKA (reference sequence). Written as DNA, the CDR3 is TGCAGTGTTCGGCGTGGAGGCTGCACCTTC. Amino acids: CSVRRGGCTF.

This chain links TRBV6-1 with TRBJ1-2; D is perhaps TRBD1 (5 bases). The CDR3 spans 13 residues. The germline CDR1 and CDR2 sequences are MNHNS and SASEGT. In DNA, the CDR3 is TGTGTTAGCAGTGTGTCCAGGGACTATGGCTACACCTTC. Protein: CVSSVSRDYGYTF.

The rearrangement links TRBV7-9 to TRBJ2-1, with D possibly TRBD1 on 5 matching bases. V lost 5 bases, J lost 2 bases, and 13 bases lay in between. This CDR3 region has 15 residues. From germline, CDR1 is SEHNR and CDR2 FQNEAQ (reference sequence). Here the CDR3 DNA reads TGTGCCAGCAGCCCGGACACCTCCGCCTACAATGAGCAGTTCTTC. Residues: CASSPDTSAYNEQFF.

In its sample, this clonotype was seen many times. This rearrangement joins TRBV6-2 or TRBV6-3 to TRBJ1-5; the match to TRBD1 covers 11 bases. Trimming cost V 7 bases and J 6 bases; bases outside gene matches: 5. This CDR3 is 14 amino acids long. The germline V gene has CDR1 MNHEY and CDR2 SVGEGT. CDR3 bases: TGTGCCAGCACCTGGGACAGGGGGACTCAGCCCCAGCATTTT. It is translated as CASTWDRGTQPQHF.

About this clonotype: One end of the junction is discordant with germline, which a read error may explain. The CDR3 reads CPSSWYRGGYTEAFF. The DNA of the CDR3 is TGTCCCAGCAGTTGGTACAGGGGCGGATATACTGAAGCTTTCTTT. The chain couples TRBV28 to TRBJ1-1, with 7 bases lining up with TRBD1. The CDR3 extends over 15 amino acids. Germline-derived CDR1 and CDR2 are MDHEN and SYDVKM.

This chain connects TRBV7-2 to TRBJ1-1; 7 positions match TRBD1. CDR1 and CDR2 from the germline V gene are SGHTA and FQGNSA. The CDR3 covers 17 residues. V shed 1 base and J 4 bases; nucleotides not matched to a gene: 12. The CDR3 DNA sequence: TGTGCCAGCAGCTTAGTAGGGACAGTCGAGTTGGGCACTGAAGCTTTCTTT. Its protein is CASSLVGTVELGTEAFF.

The chain employs TRBV4-3 and TRBJ1-2; D is unresolved. The germline V gene has CDR1 LGHNA and CDR2 YSLEER. V was shortened by 4 bases and J by 7 bases, with 19 bases between the two germline ends. The CDR3 is made up of 15 amino acids. CDR3 in amino acids: CASSPAKPVVAGYTF. Here the CDR3 DNA reads TGCGCCAGCAGCCCCGCTAAACCGGTTGTTGCTGGCTACACCTTC.

This clonotype has a count of ten or more. The rearrangement links TRBV6-1 to TRBJ2-5; D perhaps matches TRBD2 (5 bases). CDR3 size: 16 residues. The V end lost 5 bases, the J end lost 0 bases, and 16 bases lay between the germline ends. CDR1 and CDR2 (germline): MNHNS, SASEGT. The CDR3 DNA reads as TGTGCCAGCAGTAGGGCGGGCAGGCGGTACCAAGAGACCCAGTACTTC. Protein sequence: CASSRAGRRYQETQYF.

As for this clonotype: A much larger clone lies a single base off, so this may be a read error. This rearrangement joins TRBV11-2 to TRBJ2-1, with TRBD1 matching over 10 bases. The CDR3 covers 14 residues. Per the germline V gene, CDR1 is SGHAT and CDR2 is FQNNGV. CDR3 region: CASSLGQGTNGQFF. The CDR3 DNA reads TGTGCCAGCAGCTTGGGACAGGGGACCAATGGGCAGTTCTTC.

Note on this clonotype: The junction differs from germline at one of its ends, possibly a read error. The rearrangement uses TRBV12-3 or TRBV12-4 and TRBJ2-1; D gene uncertain. The CDR3 length is 13 residues. The CDR3 loop reads CASRLGTYNEQFF. In DNA, the CDR3 is TGTGCCAGCAGGTTAGGGACCTACAATGAGCAGTTCTTC.

The chain is built from TRBV7-2 and TRBJ1-4; weak D call: TRBD1 (6 bases). Between the trimmed V and J ends, which lost 6 bases and 5 bases, there was a span of 22 bases. The germline V gene encodes CDR1 SGHTA and CDR2 FQGNSA. The CDR3 runs 17 residues. DNA for the CDR3: TGTGCCAGCAGTTTGCCAAACTATGGGGGGCGCAATGAAAAACTGTTTTTT. Its protein product is CASSLPNYGGRNEKLFF.

CDR3 bases: TGCGCCAGCAGCTTGGGTGACATCACAGATACGCAGTATTTT. As protein: CASSLGDITDTQYF. The rearrangement links TRBV5-1 to TRBJ2-3; D gene uncertain. This CDR3 comprises 14 residues. CDR1 SGHRS and CDR2 YFSETQ come from the germline V gene. The V end was cut by 0 bases, the J end by 2 bases, with 7 bases between.

This clonotype was counted ten times or more. This chain joins TRBV27 and TRBJ1-1; D remains unclear. Germline V CDR1 and CDR2: MNHEY, SMNVEV (reference sequence). V was clipped by 3 bases and J by 2 bases, with 7 bases between them. The CDR3 is 13 residues long. The DNA of the CDR3 is TGTGCCAGCAGTTTGGGATTTAACACTGAAGCTTTCTTT. Its translation is CASSLGFNTEAFF.

The chain employs TRBV5-1 and TRBJ2-1; TRBD2 agrees at 12 bases. The J segment lost 7 bases and the V segment lost 0 bases, leaving 5 bases of the junction unmatched. The CDR3 contains 16 residues. Germline CDR1 SGHRS, CDR2 YFSETQ. CDR3 DNA sequence: TGCGCCAGCAGCTTGGTGACTAGCGGGAGTTTAAATGAGCAGTTCTTC. It codes for CASSLVTSGSLNEQFF.

The chain carries TRBV6-2 or TRBV6-3 and TRBJ2-3, with D tentatively TRBD2 (5 bases). Trimming removed 6 bases at V and 5 bases at J, with 12 bases between. Germline V CDR1 and CDR2: MNHEY, SVGEGT. This CDR3 contains 13 residues. The chain's CDR3 is CASSRLKGDTQYF. CDR3 DNA: TGTGCCAGCAGCCGACTAAAGGGAGATACGCAGTATTTT.

To note about this clonotype: Since a much larger clone is just one base distant, this may be a read error. The chain carries TRBV6-5 and TRBJ2-7; the D gene is possibly TRBD1 (5 bases). V lost 5 bases and J 2 bases, leaving 16 bases between the germline ends. This CDR3 comprises 15 residues. CDR1 and CDR2 (germline): MNHEY, SVGAGI. The CDR3 sequence: CASSNARTCAYEQYF. CDR3 sequence (DNA): TGTGCCAGCAGTAACGCGCGGACATGCGCCTACGAGCAGTACTTC.

This clonotype was detected only a few times. The chain couples TRBV19 to TRBJ1-2; D is unresolved. With 8 bases removed from V and 8 bases from J, the gap between germline ends came to 12 bases. The CDR3 is made up of 11 amino acids. Germline V gives CDR1 LNHDA, CDR2 SQIVND (reference sequence). The CDR3 DNA is TGTGCCAGTGAGGGCTCGCGAGGCTACACCTTC. It translates to CASEGSRGYTF.

The chain has TRBV4-1 and TRBJ2-7; 7 bases line up with TRBD2. CDR3 length: 15 residues. V gave up 0 bases and J gave up 4 bases; unmatched junction bases: 6. Germline V gives CDR1 MGHRA, CDR2 YSYEKL. For the CDR3, the DNA is TGCGCCAGCAGCCAAGATGGGGGGGAGGGTTACGAGCAGTACTTC. Protein: CASSQDGGEGYEQYF.

A single count supports this clonotype. A much larger clone sits a single nucleotide away, making a read error possible. V gene TRBV28 combines with J gene TRBJ2-7; D call uncertain. The end of the DNA is better explained by TRBJ1-2, so the J call may be wrong. Germline CDR1 reads MDHEN; CDR2 reads SYDVKM. The CDR3 has 13 residues. The CDR3 DNA is TGTGCCAGCAGGTTCCTCCCCGACTATGGCTACACCTTC. Protein: CASRFLPDYGYTF.